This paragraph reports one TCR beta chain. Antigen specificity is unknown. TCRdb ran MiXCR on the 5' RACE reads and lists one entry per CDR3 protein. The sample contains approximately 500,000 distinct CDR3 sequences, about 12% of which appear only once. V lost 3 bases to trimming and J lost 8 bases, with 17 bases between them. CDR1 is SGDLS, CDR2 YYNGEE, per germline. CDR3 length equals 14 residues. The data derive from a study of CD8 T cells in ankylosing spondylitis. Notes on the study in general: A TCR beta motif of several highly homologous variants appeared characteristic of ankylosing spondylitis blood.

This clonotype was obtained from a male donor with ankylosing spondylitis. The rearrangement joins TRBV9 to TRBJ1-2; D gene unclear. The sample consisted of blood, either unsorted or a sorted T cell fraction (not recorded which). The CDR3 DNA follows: TGTGCCAGCAGCGCCCCTCACGGAGGGTGGGGCTACACCTTC. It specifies CASSAPHGGWGYTF.